This T cell receptor (beta chain) is from a study of blood T cell repertoires in COVID-19. The data were produced by immunoSEQ multiplex PCR, yet TCRdb's version contains in-frame clones alone and is incomplete. Of about 160,000 clones listed, more than 75% are singletons. V lost 6 bases and J lost 0, with 13 bases in between. Germline V gene sequence: CDR1 MNHEY, CDR2 SVGAGI. The CDR3 spans 15 residues. The receptor comes from a middle-aged man who had recovered from COVID-19. The sample consisted of PBMCs or T cells enriched from blood (not recorded which). V gene TRBV6-5 combines with J gene TRBJ2-3; maybe TRBD1 (6 bases). Here the CDR3 reads CASSGQTVSTDTQYF. The CDR3 DNA reads TGTGCCAGCAGCGGACAGACGGTCAGCACAGATACGCAGTATTTT.